These 27 T cell receptor beta chains share one sample of origin, sequenced in a study of CD8+ T cells in alopecia areata. Reverse transcribed after extraction, RNA yielded cDNA as the sequencing template. Clones were read by immunoSEQ multiplex PCR, and TCRdb kept only the in-frame ones, dropping some. The sample includes about 74,000 clones, 25% to 35% of them seen just once. Documented treatment: oral pan-JAK inhibitor, 5-10 mg twice daily. Sample: CD8+ T cells sorted from blood, taken at week 4, from a patient treated with tofacitinib. These receptors came from a human donor with alopecia areata.

The chain has TRBV27 and TRBJ2-2, with 7 bases matching TRBD2. V lost 7 bases, J lost 6 bases, and 11 bases stayed unmatched. CDR3 size: 15 residues. CDR1 is MNHEY and CDR2 is SMNVEV in the germline V gene (reference sequence). The CDR3, as DNA: TGTGCCAGCACTAATAGCCGTGGGGGGGCCGGGGAGCTGTTTTTT. Translating it yields CASTNSRGGAGELFF.

This clone appeared a few times. The chain employs TRBV27 and TRBJ2-1; the D call may be TRBD1 or TRBD2 (5 bases each). From germline, CDR1 is MNHEY and CDR2 SMNVEV (reference sequence). With 10 bases removed from V and 6 bases from J, the gap between germline ends came to 16 bases. The CDR3 is made up of 13 amino acids. The CDR3 DNA sequence: TGTGCCACAAGACGCCGGGGCGGCAATGAGCAGTTCTTC. This gives the protein CATRRRGGNEQFF.

Only one count was recorded for this clone. The rearrangement joins TRBV11-2 to TRBJ2-7; TRBD2 matches at 7 bases. Germline V lookup: CDR1 SGHAT, CDR2 FQNNGV. J gave up 3 bases and V 4 bases, and 3 bases lay outside the gene matches. CDR3 length: 13 amino acids. The CDR3 coding sequence is TGTGCCAGCAGCTCGGCGGGGGACTACGAGCAGTACTTC. Translated, it gives CASSSAGDYEQYF. The full variable domain, in which reference TRBV11-2 and TRBJ2-7 provide the parts outside the CDR3, is EAGVAQSPRYKIIEKRQSVAFWCNPISGHATLYWYQQILGQGPKLLIQFQNNGVVDDSQLPKDRFSAERLKGVDSTLKIQPAKLEDSAVYLCASSSAGDYEQYFGPGTRLTVT.

In its sample, this clone was seen a few times. The V and J genes are TRBV30 and TRBJ2-7; no reliable D call. CDR1 and CDR2 (germline): GTSNPN, SVGIG (reference sequence). This CDR3 comprises 13 residues. V was pared by 2 bases and J by 7 bases, with 15 bases between. The CDR3: CAWSYGPAGEQYF. CDR3 nucleotide sequence: TGTGCCTGGAGTTACGGGCCAGCCGGTGAGCAGTACTTC.

The V and J genes are TRBV27 and TRBJ2-1, with D perhaps matching TRBD2 (6 bases). Germline V gene data show CDR1 as MNHEY and CDR2 as SMNVEV (reference sequence). Trimming took 4 bases from V and 4 from J, leaving 8 bases between them. This CDR3 has 13 amino acids. The DNA for the CDR3 is TGTGCCAGCAGTTGGAGGGGTTACAATGAGCAGTTCTTC. It encodes CASSWRGYNEQFF.

The chain carries TRBV20-1 and TRBJ1-1; no firm D call. Trimming pared 2 bases from V and 4 bases from J, leaving 5 bases between. The germline CDR1 and CDR2 sequences are DFQATT and SNEGSKA (reference sequence). This CDR3 is 11 amino acids long. The CDR3 DNA reads as TGCAGTGCTAGAATGAGCACTGAAGCTTTCTTT. Protein product: CSARMSTEAFF.

This clone showed up just a few times. V and J are TRBV29-1 and TRBJ2-5; 14 bases fit TRBD2. V gave up 3 bases and J gave up 9 bases; unmatched junction bases: 21. This CDR3 spans 19 amino acids. Germline V gene lookup returns CDR1 SQVTM and CDR2 ANQGSEA. CDR3 region: CSVDQANYAGTSGRMPQYF. The CDR3 DNA is TGCAGCGTTGATCAAGCAAACTACGCCGGGACTAGCGGGAGAATGCCCCAGTACTTC.

The V gene is TRBV9, the J gene TRBJ2-7; D is perhaps TRBD2 (6 bases). The CDR3 has 13 amino acids. Trimming shortened V by 7 bases and J by 0 bases, and 11 bases separated the two germline ends. CDR1 and CDR2 (germline): SGDLS, YYNGEE. The CDR3 DNA sequence: TGTGCCAGCGGAGGGGCCAGCTCCTACGAGCAGTACTTC. It is translated as CASGGASSYEQYF. The variable domain in full, with the rest retrieved from reference TRBV9 and TRBJ2-7, is DSGVTQTPKHLITATGQRVTLRCSPRSGDLSVYWYQQSLDQGLQFLIQYYNGEERAKGNILERFSAQQFPDLHSELNLSSLELGDSALYFCASGGASSYEQYFGPGTRLTVT.

The chain uses TRBV29-1 and TRBJ2-2, with D perhaps TRBD1 (5 bases). The germline V and J ends were trimmed by 5 bases and 7 bases, with 11 bases remaining between them. The CDR3 is made up of 12 amino acids. The germline gives CDR1 SQVTM, CDR2 ANQGSEA. The CDR3 region has the DNA TGCAGCGTTAATATCGACAGCGGGGAGCTGTTTTTT. Residues: CSVNIDSGELFF.

A word on this clone: Other DNA sequences of this sample code for an identical CDR3. This chain uses TRBV29-1 with TRBJ1-2; D perhaps matches TRBD1 (5 bases). The CDR3 covers 10 residues. Germline-derived CDR1 and CDR2 are SQVTM and ANQGSEA. Trimming left V 6 bases short and J 5 bases short, with 7 bases between. The chain's CDR3 is CSVPGYGYTF. Written as DNA, the CDR3 is TGCAGCGTGCCAGGGTATGGCTACACCTTC.

This clone was counted a few times. The V gene is TRBV9, the J gene TRBJ1-2, with TRBD1 matching 10 bases. The CDR3 runs 17 residues. V lost 4 bases, J lost 4 bases, and 13 bases stayed unmatched. Germline V gene lookup returns CDR1 SGDLS and CDR2 YYNGEE. CDR3 nucleotide sequence: TGTGCCAGCAGCCCCCCCACCCGGGACAGGGGCGCCTATGGCTACACCTTC. It codes for CASSPPTRDRGAYGYTF.

In this sample, this clone turned up a few times. The chain has TRBV14 and TRBJ2-3; 7 nucleotides agree with TRBD1. Per germline, CDR1 SGHDN and CDR2 FVKESK. The J segment lost 3 bases and the V segment lost 4 bases, leaving 4 bases of the junction unmatched. CDR3 length: 14 amino acids. DNA for the CDR3: TGTGCCAGCAGCCTCGGGACAGTAACAGATACGCAGTATTTT. This encodes CASSLGTVTDTQYF.

The chain couples TRBV9 to TRBJ2-4; TRBD2 agrees at 7 bases. V dropped 4 bases and J dropped 0; count of bases not matched to a gene: 7. The germline CDR1 and CDR2 sequences are SGDLS and YYNGEE. There are 16 residues in the CDR3. CDR3 loop: CASSFPSGGAKNIQYF. CDR3 bases: TGTGCCAGCAGCTTCCCGTCGGGGGGAGCCAAAAACATTCAGTACTTC.

This clone was recorded at least ten times. The chain recombines TRBV27 with TRBJ2-7, with TRBD2 identical over 9 bases. The CDR3 contains 15 residues. Germline-derived CDR1 and CDR2 are MNHEY and SMNVEV (reference sequence). The trim removed 4 bases at V and 2 bases at J, leaving 6 bases unmatched. The CDR3 loop reads CASSSPASGAYEQYF. CDR3 sequence (DNA): TGTGCCAGCAGTTCACCTGCTAGCGGGGCCTACGAGCAGTACTTC.

The V and J genes are TRBV9 and TRBJ2-1; no clear D. Germline lookup yields CDR1 SGDLS and CDR2 YYNGEE. V was cut by 3 bases and J by 6 bases, with 13 bases left in between. This CDR3 has 14 residues. The chain's CDR3 is CASSAVLLGNEQFF. The CDR3 DNA reads TGTGCCAGCAGCGCTGTTTTGCTCGGCAATGAGCAGTTCTTC. The full variable domain, in which reference TRBV9 and TRBJ2-1 provide the parts outside the CDR3, is DSGVTQTPKHLITATGQRVTLRCSPRSGDLSVYWYQQSLDQGLQFLIQYYNGEERAKGNILERFSAQQFPDLHSELNLSSLELGDSALYFCASSAVLLGNEQFFGPGTRLTVL.

The J gene is TRBJ2-3, the V gene TRBV29-1; D possibly uses TRBD1 or TRBD2 (7 bases each). V dropped 6 bases and J dropped 4 bases, with 14 bases sitting between them. Germline V gives CDR1 SQVTM, CDR2 ANQGSEA. This CDR3 contains 13 residues. The CDR3 DNA sequence: TGCAGCGTGGGACAGCGGGAATCAGATACGCAGTATTTT. It is translated as CSVGQRESDTQYF.

This clone was counted a few times. The genes are TRBV27 and TRBJ1-1; D is unresolved. The germline V gene encodes CDR1 MNHEY and CDR2 SMNVEV (reference sequence). The V end was cut by 0 bases, the J end by 0 bases, with 8 bases between. The CDR3 is 15 residues long. This CDR3 reads CASSLSTEMNTEAFF. For the CDR3, the DNA is TGTGCCAGCAGTTTATCTACCGAGATGAACACTGAAGCTTTCTTT.

The genes are TRBV29-1 and TRBJ2-1, with D possibly being TRBD1 (6 bases). The V end was cut by 3 bases, the J end by 1 base, with 7 bases between. The CDR3 totals 13 residues. In germline, CDR1 is SQVTM, CDR2 ANQGSEA. The CDR3 spells CSVDTGSYNEQFF. The CDR3 DNA sequence: TGCAGCGTTGATACAGGGTCCTACAATGAGCAGTTCTTC.

The chain recombines TRBV19 with TRBJ2-1; 8 nucleotides match TRBD1. V lost 4 bases, J lost 7 bases, and 3 bases stayed unmatched. The CDR3 sequence is 13 residues long. The germline V gene encodes CDR1 LNHDA and CDR2 SQIVND (reference sequence). CDR3 in amino acids: CASSTTGGNEQFF. The CDR3 nucleotides read TGTGCCAGTAGTACCACAGGGGGAAATGAGCAGTTCTTC.

This clone counts as medium-sized. Other DNA sequences in the sample encode the same CDR3. The CDR3 region has the DNA TGTGCCAGCAGCTTGACTAGCGGGAACTACGAGCAGTACTTC. It translates to CASSLTSGNYEQYF. This chain connects TRBV7-2 to TRBJ2-7; the match to TRBD2 covers 11 bases. The germline gives CDR1 SGHTA, CDR2 FQGNSA. The CDR3 runs to 14 residues. V dropped 3 bases and J dropped 3; count of bases not matched to a gene: 1.

The rearrangement links TRBV30 to TRBJ2-5; tentative D call: TRBD1 (5 bases). The germline V gene encodes CDR1 GTSNPN and CDR2 SVGIG (reference sequence). Trimming stripped 0 bases from V and 5 bases from J, with 13 bases between. This CDR3 contains 14 residues. CDR3 loop: CAWSVLQGPETQYF. The CDR3 DNA reads as TGTGCCTGGAGTGTACTTCAGGGTCCGGAGACCCAGTACTTC.

This clone has a handful of counts. This chain links TRBV6-1 with TRBJ2-1, with TRBD1 matching over 12 bases. Germline CDR1 MNHNS, CDR2 SASEGT. V shed 7 bases and J 10 bases; nucleotides not matched to a gene: 11. The CDR3 spans 15 residues. This CDR3 reads CASMPGGQGAEEQFF. CDR3 nucleotide sequence: TGTGCCAGCATGCCTGGGGGACAGGGGGCTGAAGAGCAGTTCTTC.

This clone has only a few counts. CDR3 sequence: CASRKRGSAYEQYF. The DNA of the CDR3 is TGTGCCAGCAGAAAAAGGGGTAGCGCCTACGAGCAGTACTTC. This chain links TRBV27 with TRBJ2-7, with D perhaps assigned TRBD1 or TRBD2 (5 bases each). This CDR3 is 14 amino acids long. Germline V gene lookup returns CDR1 MNHEY and CDR2 SMNVEV (reference sequence). Trimming stripped 6 bases from V and 2 bases from J, with 14 bases between.

The V and J genes are TRBV29-1 and TRBJ2-6, with D maybe TRBD2 (6 bases). The V and J ends lost 8 bases and 0 bases respectively, with 11 bases between them. CDR3 length equals 14 residues. Germline lookup yields CDR1 SQVTM and CDR2 ANQGSEA. This CDR3 is CSPAGGSGANVLTF. The CDR3 bases are TGCAGCCCAGCCGGGGGCTCTGGGGCCAACGTCCTGACTTTC.

V and J are TRBV9 and TRBJ2-7, with D maybe TRBD1 (6 bases). The V and J ends lost 0 bases and 2 bases respectively, with 12 bases between them. The germline V gene encodes CDR1 SGDLS and CDR2 YYNGEE. The CDR3 loop spans 15 amino acids. In DNA, the CDR3 is TGTGCCAGCAGCGTAGAAGGGACACCGACCTACGAGCAGTACTTC. Protein sequence: CASSVEGTPTYEQYF.

The chain couples TRBV2 to TRBJ1-4; the D is unclear. This CDR3 is 14 amino acids long. V lost 8 bases and J 8 bases, leaving 18 bases between the germline ends. Germline CDR1 is SNHLY and CDR2 is FYNNEI. CDR3 loop: CASLTPNIGEKLFF. The CDR3 coding sequence is TGTGCCAGCTTGACCCCAAACATCGGAGAAAAACTGTTTTTT.

The rearrangement uses TRBV5-1 and TRBJ2-3; TRBD1 matches at 9 bases. The V gene end was trimmed by 4 bases and the J gene end by 2 bases; junction bases not matched to a gene: 8. Germline-derived CDR1 and CDR2 are SGHRS and YFSETQ. The CDR3 length is 16 residues. CDR3 residues: CASSHWTGDITDTQYF. The CDR3, as DNA: TGCGCCAGCAGCCACTGGACAGGGGATATCACAGATACGCAGTATTTT.